The 3 T cell receptor beta chains in this list originate from one sample, sequenced in a study of T cell responses to AZD1222 COVID-19 vaccine (dated by TCRdb to the early 2020s). The method behind the library was the immunoSEQ multiplex PCR assay. TCRdb stores this immuneACCESS table with in-frame sequences only. Part of the clones is absent; in the studies checked, under half of the shortfall reflects unresolved V genes, and no reason is known for the rest. The sample records more than 110,000 clones, roughly 90% of which are singletons. Jointly, the top ten make up approximately 4.5% of the sample. What this sample's time point label stands for: baseline before first vaccination. This specimen consisted of peripheral blood, obtained on day 0 of AZD1222 vaccination. The receptors derive from an adult in good health.

CDR3 nucleotides: TGTGCCAGCAGTCACTACCTCGGGGAGCTGTTTTTT. Amino acid sequence: CASSHYLGELFF. The genes are TRBV11-3 and TRBJ2-2; D gene ambiguous. This CDR3 spans 12 amino acids. The V gene's germline CDR1 is SGHNT and CDR2 YENEEA. Trimming took 6 bases from V and 7 from J, leaving 9 bases between them.

In nucleotides, the CDR3 is TGTGCCAGCAGGGCGGGGGGATTATACAATGAGCAGTTCTTC. Protein sequence: CASRAGGLYNEQFF. The rearrangement links TRBV2 to TRBJ2-1; 8 bases line up with TRBD2. The V gene end was trimmed by 6 bases and the J gene end by 4 bases; junction bases not matched to a gene: 5. Germline lookup yields CDR1 SNHLY and CDR2 FYNNEI. CDR3 length: 14 amino acids. Supplemented by reference TRBV2 and TRBJ2-1, the full variable domain reads EPEVTQTPSHQVTQMGQEVILRCVPISNHLYFYWYRQILGQKVEFLVSFYNNEISEKSEIFDDQFSVERPDGSNFTLKIRSTKLEDSAMYFCASRAGGLYNEQFFGPGTRLTVL.

This clone occurred a few times. The chain combines TRBV30 with TRBJ2-7, with a tentative D call TRBD2 (5 bases). CDR3 length: 15 residues. Germline lookup yields CDR1 GTSNPN and CDR2 SVGIG (reference sequence). Between the trimmed V and J ends, which lost 0 bases and 7 bases, there was a span of 19 bases. The CDR3 nucleotides read TGTGCCTGGAGTGTAACCCTCGCCCGGGGTAGTGAGCAGTACTTC. Protein sequence: CAWSVTLARGSEQYF.